Below, 24 T cell receptor beta chains from the same sample are listed, as sequenced in a study of Graves' ophthalmopathy and Graves' hyperthyroidism (dated 2018 in TCRdb). The sequencing machine was an Illumina HiSeq 2000. For repertoire sequencing, TCR beta CDR3 regions were amplified from RNA transcripts. A first-round RT-PCR used HTBI primers with the Qiagen OneStep RT-PCR kit, followed by a second-round multiplex PCR, size selection and purification. TCRdb passed the public sequencing reads through fastp at Q25 and MiXCR, retaining productive beta sequences. Entries that share a CDR3 protein sequence are merged under the most common genes and DNA. Present in this sample are hundreds of thousands of distinct CDR3 sequences, 20% to 25% of which were seen just once. The top ten clonotypes cover approximately 3% of the sample. Material for sequencing was peripheral blood. These receptors all come from a woman aged 18-29 years with stable Graves' hyperthyroidism. Donor details come from another sample of the same person, matched by shared clones.

V and J are TRBV7-3 and TRBJ2-5; D unresolved. V lost 5 bases and J 1 base, leaving 14 bases between the germline ends. From germline, CDR1 is SGHTA and CDR2 FQGTGA. The CDR3 spans 15 residues. The chain's CDR3 is CASSPTLASQETQYF. The CDR3 DNA follows: TGTGCCAGCAGCCCCACCCTGGCCAGCCAAGAGACCCAGTACTTC.

The rearrangement joins TRBV6-1 to TRBJ1-1; tentatively, D is TRBD1 (5 bases). The CDR3 is 15 amino acids. V lost 7 bases and J lost 0, with 15 bases in between. Germline values: CDR1 MNHNS, CDR2 SASEGT. CDR3 sequence (DNA): TGTGCCAGCACCGAACGCGGACACATGAACACTGAAGCTTTCTTT. Its translation is CASTERGHMNTEAFF.

This clonotype was observed many times. This chain connects TRBV10-3 to TRBJ2-7; no firm D call. Trimming removed 0 bases from V and 3 bases from J, with 9 bases in between. CDR1 ENHRY and CDR2 SYGVKD come from the germline V gene. This CDR3 is built from 14 residues. CDR3 amino acids: CAISESSQRYEQYF. CDR3 sequence (DNA): TGTGCCATCAGTGAGTCAAGCCAACGCTACGAGCAGTACTTC.

This clonotype has ten or more counts. V usage is TRBV6-5 and J usage is TRBJ1-2; perhaps TRBD1 as D (5 bases). The CDR3 runs to 14 residues. Germline V CDR1 and CDR2: MNHEY, SVGAGI. V lost 5 bases to trimming and J lost 0 bases, with 10 bases between them. The CDR3 sequence is CASSRQTANYGYTF. The CDR3 bases are TGTGCCAGCAGTAGACAGACAGCTAACTATGGCTACACCTTC.

The chain uses TRBV20-1 and TRBJ2-7, with 9 bases that match TRBD2. Looked up from germline, CDR1 is DFQATT and CDR2 is SNEGSKA (reference sequence). The CDR3 runs to 16 residues. V lost 6 bases to trimming and J lost 4 bases; unmatched junction nucleotides: 16. The CDR3 is CSASSAGEREVYEQYF. The CDR3 region has the DNA TGCAGTGCCAGCAGCGCCGGAGAGCGGGAGGTATACGAGCAGTACTTC.

This clonotype was recorded at least ten times. The rearrangement joins TRBV12-3 or TRBV12-4 to TRBJ2-7; maybe TRBD2 (6 bases). The CDR3 is 13 amino acids. V lost 4 bases and J 7 bases, leaving 14 bases between the germline ends. The CDR3 sequence is CASSSPGGGEQYF. Here the CDR3 DNA reads TGTGCCAGCAGTTCCCCCGGGGGTGGTGAGCAGTACTTC.

This clonotype was seen repeatedly, ten times or more. The V gene is TRBV30, the J gene TRBJ2-7; TRBD2 aligns across 9 bases. Germline assignment: CDR1 GTSNPN and CDR2 SVGIG (reference sequence). The CDR3 contains 14 residues. V was pared by 0 bases and J by 2 bases, with 2 bases of the junction left unmatched. The CDR3: CAWSVAGGPYEQYF. The CDR3 DNA is TGTGCCTGGAGTGTGGCGGGAGGGCCCTACGAGCAGTACTTC.

The rearrangement links TRBV10-3 to TRBJ2-5; D not certain. Germline CDR1 and CDR2: ENHRY and SYGVKD. This CDR3 is built from 13 residues. Trimming took off 0 bases at V and 5 bases at J, with 7 bases between the two ends. For the CDR3, the DNA is TGTGCCATCAGTGAGTCGTCCGGTGAGACCCAGTACTTC. Translated, it gives CAISESSGETQYF.

This clonotype was seen only a few times. The chain couples TRBV7-8 to TRBJ2-7; 9 nucleotides match TRBD1. The V and J ends lost 6 bases and 2 bases, in that order; junction bases with no gene match: 5. The CDR3 contains 14 residues. The germline gives CDR1 SGHVS, CDR2 FQNEAQ. The chain's CDR3 is CASSPQGAAYEQYF. The CDR3 nucleotides read TGTGCCAGCAGTCCACAGGGGGCCGCCTACGAGCAGTACTTC.

This clonotype appeared many times. This chain joins TRBV6-1 and TRBJ1-2; D is perhaps TRBD1 (5 bases). Per the germline V gene, CDR1 is MNHNS and CDR2 is SASEGT. This CDR3 has 15 amino acids. Trimming stripped 6 bases from V and 4 bases from J, with 18 bases between. The CDR3 spells CASRESGTESYGYTF. CDR3 bases: TGTGCCAGCAGGGAATCCGGGACCGAAAGCTATGGCTACACCTTC.

This clonotype has a count of ten or more. The V call is TRBV18, the J call TRBJ2-5; 9 nucleotides match TRBD1. Trimming removed 3 bases from V and 2 bases from J; junction bases left unmatched: 4. This CDR3 is built from 15 residues. Looked up from germline, CDR1 is KGHSH and CDR2 is LQKENI. The CDR3 here is CASSPGTGPQETQYF. Written as DNA, the CDR3 is TGTGCCAGCTCACCCGGGACAGGGCCTCAAGAGACCCAGTACTTC.

This clonotype was found many times. V usage is TRBV12-3 or TRBV12-4 and J usage is TRBJ1-5; D is possibly TRBD1 (6 bases). V was cut by 5 bases and J by 2 bases, with 13 bases left in between. This CDR3 has 15 residues. In DNA form, the CDR3 reads TGTGCCAGCAGTCAAGGGGGAGCGGGCAATCAGCCCCAGCATTTT. Translating it yields CASSQGGAGNQPQHF.

The rearrangement links TRBV6-2 or TRBV6-3 to TRBJ1-5, with D possibly TRBD1 on 6 matching bases. With 2 bases removed from V and 6 bases from J, the gap between germline ends came to 11 bases. This CDR3 has 14 residues. Germline lookup yields CDR1 MNHEY and CDR2 SVGEGT. CDR3 DNA: TGTGCCAGCAGTTACATGGCAGGGGTTCAGCCCCAGCATTTT. Protein sequence: CASSYMAGVQPQHF.

This clonotype was seen many times. The chain recombines TRBV20-1 with TRBJ1-3; D is perhaps TRBD1 (5 bases). The CDR3 is 18 amino acids. The V gene lost 3 bases and the J gene lost 0 bases, with 21 bases spanning the gap. Germline V lookup: CDR1 DFQATT, CDR2 SNEGSKA (reference sequence). The CDR3: CSASPAAGGGVSGNTIYF. The DNA for the CDR3 is TGCAGTGCTAGCCCCGCGGCGGGTGGGGGGGTCTCTGGAAACACCATATATTTT.

This clonotype came up many times. This chain uses TRBV7-8 with TRBJ1-1, with unresolved D. Per germline, CDR1 SGHVS and CDR2 FQNEAQ. Trimming took 5 bases from V and 1 from J, leaving 8 bases between them. This CDR3 has 13 residues. The CDR3 protein is CASSRGRNTEAFF. The CDR3 nucleotides are TGTGCCAGCAGCAGAGGGAGGAACACTGAAGCTTTCTTT.

This clonotype was counted many times. The rearrangement uses TRBV10-3 and TRBJ2-7; 7 nucleotides align to TRBD2. From germline, CDR1 is ENHRY and CDR2 SYGVKD. The CDR3 extends over 12 amino acids. The ends lost 6 bases at V and 5 bases at J; junction bases unmatched: 4. CDR3 residues: CAISGRSHEQYF. The CDR3 DNA sequence: TGTGCCATCAGCGGGAGGTCCCACGAGCAGTACTTC.

This clonotype showed up many times. The chain recombines TRBV6-2 or TRBV6-3 with TRBJ2-7; 8 nucleotides agree with TRBD2. The CDR3 is made up of 15 amino acids. With V trimmed by 7 bases and J by 2 bases, 10 bases remained unmatched. Germline-derived CDR1 and CDR2 are MNHEY and SVGEGT. CDR3 bases: TGTGCCAGCATGTCTAGCGGGTTTCCAGCCTACGAGCAGTACTTC. Its translation is CASMSSGFPAYEQYF.

This clonotype has a count of ten or more. The rearrangement links TRBV6-5 to TRBJ2-6; tentative D call: TRBD2 (6 bases). V lost 3 bases and J lost 2, with 14 bases in between. Germline CDR1 is MNHEY and CDR2 is SVGAGI. The CDR3 is made up of 17 amino acids. In DNA form, the CDR3 reads TGTGCCAGCAGTTATAGCGGTGGGTCACCTGGGGCCAACGTCCTGACTTTC. Protein product: CASSYSGGSPGANVLTF.

The chain joins TRBV9 to TRBJ2-5; 10 positions match TRBD1. From germline, CDR1 is SGDLS and CDR2 YYNGEE. The ends lost 2 bases at V and 2 bases at J; junction bases unmatched: 9. This CDR3 comprises 17 residues. The DNA for the CDR3 is TGTGCCAGCAGCGTTGGGACAGGGGCCCGAAGACAAGAGACCCAGTACTTC. Its protein is CASSVGTGARRQETQYF.

The chain carries TRBV6-1 and TRBJ1-5, with D possibly TRBD1 on 6 matching bases. With 6 bases removed from V and 0 bases from J, the gap between germline ends came to 12 bases. Looked up from germline, CDR1 is MNHNS and CDR2 is SASEGT. This CDR3 region has 15 residues. This CDR3 is CASSRGGYSNQPQHF. In DNA, the CDR3 is TGTGCCAGCAGCCGAGGGGGTTATAGCAATCAGCCCCAGCATTTT.

The sample holds one count of this clonotype. V and J are TRBV5-1 and TRBJ1-1; D unresolved. This CDR3 contains 12 residues. The V gene lost 8 bases and the J gene lost 3 bases, with 11 bases spanning the gap. Germline-derived CDR1 and CDR2 are SGHRS and YFSETQ. The CDR3 DNA is TGCGCCAGTAGGCTGTCGGACACTGAAGCTTTCTTT. Translated, it gives CASRLSDTEAFF. Based on the CDR3 plus reference TRBV5-1 and TRBJ1-1, the full variable domain is KAGVTQTPRYLIKTRGQQVTLSCSPISGHRSVSWYQQTPGQGLQFLFEYFSETQRNKGNFPGRFSGRQFSNSRSEMNVSTLELGDSALYLCASRLSDTEAFFGQGTRLTVV.

The table lists this clonotype with many counts. V and J are TRBV12-3 or TRBV12-4 and TRBJ2-7; TRBD1 matches 7 bases. The CDR3 loop spans 13 amino acids. V lost 6 bases and J lost 4; bases outside the gene matches: 6. DNA of the CDR3: TGTGCCAGCAGCACGCTGACAGGGTACGAGCAGTACTTC. Its translation is CASSTLTGYEQYF.

This clonotype was seen many times. The chain couples TRBV14 to TRBJ1-1; D is unresolved. V gave up 1 base and J gave up 6 bases, with 9 bases separating them. Germline V gives CDR1 SGHDN, CDR2 FVKESK. The length of the CDR3 is 13 residues. This chain's CDR3 is CASSQGLGSEAFF. The DNA of the CDR3 is TGTGCCAGCAGCCAAGGGTTGGGTTCTGAAGCTTTCTTT.

Many counts were recorded for this clonotype. The genes are TRBV29-1 and TRBJ2-7, with 9 positions matching TRBD1. The CDR3 has 13 residues. Germline trimming cut 4 bases from V and 2 bases from J; bases unmatched to any gene: 3. Germline V lookup: CDR1 SQVTM, CDR2 ANQGSEA. This CDR3 is CSVVDRGTYEQYF. CDR3 nucleotide sequence: TGCAGCGTTGTTGACAGGGGGACCTACGAGCAGTACTTC.